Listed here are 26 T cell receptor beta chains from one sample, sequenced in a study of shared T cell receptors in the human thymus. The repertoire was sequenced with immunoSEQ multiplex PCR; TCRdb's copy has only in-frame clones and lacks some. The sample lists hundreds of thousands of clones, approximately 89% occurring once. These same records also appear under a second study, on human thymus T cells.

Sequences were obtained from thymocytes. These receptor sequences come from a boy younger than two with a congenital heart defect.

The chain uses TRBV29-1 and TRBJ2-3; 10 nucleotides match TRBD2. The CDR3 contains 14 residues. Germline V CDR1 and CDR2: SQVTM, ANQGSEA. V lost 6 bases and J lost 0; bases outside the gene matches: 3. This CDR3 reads CSVTTSGSTDTQYF. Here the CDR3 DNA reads TGCAGCGTGACGACTAGCGGGAGCACAGATACGCAGTATTTT.

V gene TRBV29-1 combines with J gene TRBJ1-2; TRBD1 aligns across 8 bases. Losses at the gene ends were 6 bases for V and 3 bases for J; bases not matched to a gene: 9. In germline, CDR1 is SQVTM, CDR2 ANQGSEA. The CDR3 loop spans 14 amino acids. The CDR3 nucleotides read TGCAGCGTAACCGGGACAGGACGAGACTATGGCTACACCTTC. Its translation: CSVTGTGRDYGYTF.

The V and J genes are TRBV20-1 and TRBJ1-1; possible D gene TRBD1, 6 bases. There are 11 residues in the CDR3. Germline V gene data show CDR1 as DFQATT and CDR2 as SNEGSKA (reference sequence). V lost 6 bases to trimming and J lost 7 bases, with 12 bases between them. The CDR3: CSAHGQFEAFF. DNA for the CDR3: TGCAGTGCCCACGGACAGTTTGAAGCTTTCTTT.

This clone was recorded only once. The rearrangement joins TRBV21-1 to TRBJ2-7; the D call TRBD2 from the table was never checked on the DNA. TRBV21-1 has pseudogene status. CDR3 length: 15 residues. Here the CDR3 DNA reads TGTGCCAGCAGCAGAGGACTAGTTAGGGTCTACGAGCAGTACTTC. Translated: CASSRGLVRVYEQYF.

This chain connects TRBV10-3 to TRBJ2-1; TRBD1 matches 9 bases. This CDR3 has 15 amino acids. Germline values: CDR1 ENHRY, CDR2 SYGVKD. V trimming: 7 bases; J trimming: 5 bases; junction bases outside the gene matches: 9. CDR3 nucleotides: TGTGCCATCACCTCCCGGGACAGGGCCGACAATGAGCAGTTCTTC. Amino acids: CAITSRDRADNEQFF.

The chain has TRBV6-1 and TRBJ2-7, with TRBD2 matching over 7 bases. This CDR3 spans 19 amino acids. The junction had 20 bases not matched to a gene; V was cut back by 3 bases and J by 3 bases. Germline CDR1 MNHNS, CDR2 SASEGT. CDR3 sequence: CASSERRPGGIGRHYEQYF. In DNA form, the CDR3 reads TGTGCCAGCAGTGAGAGGCGACCCGGGGGGATCGGGAGACACTACGAGCAGTACTTC.

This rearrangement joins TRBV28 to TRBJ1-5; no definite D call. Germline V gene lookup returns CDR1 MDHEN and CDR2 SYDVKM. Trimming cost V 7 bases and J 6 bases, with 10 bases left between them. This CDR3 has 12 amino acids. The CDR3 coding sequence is TGTGCCAGCACGAGGAAAAGTCAGCCCCAGCATTTT. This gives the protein CASTRKSQPQHF.

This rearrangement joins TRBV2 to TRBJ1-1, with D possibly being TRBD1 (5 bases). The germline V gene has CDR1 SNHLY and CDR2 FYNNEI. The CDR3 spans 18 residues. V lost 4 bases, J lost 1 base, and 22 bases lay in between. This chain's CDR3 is CASSGVIPGIRKNTEAFF. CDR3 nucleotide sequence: TGTGCCAGCAGTGGTGTAATTCCAGGGATACGGAAGAACACTGAAGCTTTCTTT.

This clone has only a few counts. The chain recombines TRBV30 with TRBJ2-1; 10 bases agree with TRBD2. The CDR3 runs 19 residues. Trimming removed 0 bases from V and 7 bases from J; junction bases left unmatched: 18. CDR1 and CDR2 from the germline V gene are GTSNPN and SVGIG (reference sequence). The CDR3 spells CAWSVRLAGVNTRSNEQFF. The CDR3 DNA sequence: TGTGCCTGGAGTGTACGCCTAGCGGGGGTGAATACAAGATCGAATGAGCAGTTCTTC.

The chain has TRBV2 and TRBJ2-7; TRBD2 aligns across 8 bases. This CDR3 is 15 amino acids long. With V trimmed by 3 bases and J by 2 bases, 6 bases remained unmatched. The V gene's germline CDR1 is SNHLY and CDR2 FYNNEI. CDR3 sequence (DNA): TGTGCCAGCAGTGAGGAGCGGGGGCCTACCTACGAGCAGTACTTC. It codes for CASSEERGPTYEQYF.

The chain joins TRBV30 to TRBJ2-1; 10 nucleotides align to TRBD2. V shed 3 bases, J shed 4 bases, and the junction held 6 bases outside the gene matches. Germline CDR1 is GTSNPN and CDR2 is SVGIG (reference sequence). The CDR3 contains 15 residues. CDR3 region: CAWRFTSGAYNEQFF. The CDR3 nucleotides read TGTGCCTGGAGATTTACTAGCGGGGCTTACAATGAGCAGTTCTTC.

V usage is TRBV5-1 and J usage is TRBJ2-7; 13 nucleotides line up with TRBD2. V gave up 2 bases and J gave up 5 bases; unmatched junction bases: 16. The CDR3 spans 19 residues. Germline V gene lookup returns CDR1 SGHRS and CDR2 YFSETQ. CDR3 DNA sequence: TGCGCCAGCAGCTTCGGACTAGCGGGAGCGAAAAATATTAAGGACGAGCAGTACTTC. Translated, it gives CASSFGLAGAKNIKDEQYF.

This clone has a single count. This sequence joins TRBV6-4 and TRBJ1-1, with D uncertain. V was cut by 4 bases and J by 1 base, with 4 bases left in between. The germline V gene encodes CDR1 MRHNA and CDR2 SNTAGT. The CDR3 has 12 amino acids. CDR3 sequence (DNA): TGTGCCAGCAGTGGGCCGAACACTGAAGCTTTCTTT. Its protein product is CASSGPNTEAFF.

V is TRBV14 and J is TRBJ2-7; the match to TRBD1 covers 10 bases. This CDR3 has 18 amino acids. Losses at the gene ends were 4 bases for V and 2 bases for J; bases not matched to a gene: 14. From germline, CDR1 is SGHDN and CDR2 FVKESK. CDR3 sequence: CASSRGTGDGENPYEQYF. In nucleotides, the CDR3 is TGTGCCAGCAGCCGCGGGACAGGGGATGGGGAGAATCCCTACGAGCAGTACTTC.

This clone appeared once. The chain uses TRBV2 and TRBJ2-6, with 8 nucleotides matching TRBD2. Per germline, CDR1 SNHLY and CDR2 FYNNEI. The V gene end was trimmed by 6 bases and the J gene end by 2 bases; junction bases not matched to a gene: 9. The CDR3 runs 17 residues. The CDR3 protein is CASRINLGGAGANVLTF. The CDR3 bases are TGTGCCAGCAGGATAAACCTCGGGGGGGCTGGGGCCAACGTCCTGACTTTC.

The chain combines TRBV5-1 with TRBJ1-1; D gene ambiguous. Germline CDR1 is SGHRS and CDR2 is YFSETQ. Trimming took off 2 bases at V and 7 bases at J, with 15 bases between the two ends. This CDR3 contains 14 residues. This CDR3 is CASSFREPRDEAFF. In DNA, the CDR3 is TGCGCCAGCAGCTTCCGGGAACCTCGGGATGAAGCTTTCTTT.

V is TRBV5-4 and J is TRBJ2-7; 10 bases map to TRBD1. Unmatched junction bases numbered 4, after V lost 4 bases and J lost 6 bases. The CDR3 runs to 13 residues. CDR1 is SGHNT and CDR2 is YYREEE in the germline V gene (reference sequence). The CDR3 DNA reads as TGTGCCAGCAGCCTAGGACAGGGGGGCGAGCAGTACTTC. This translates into CASSLGQGGEQYF.

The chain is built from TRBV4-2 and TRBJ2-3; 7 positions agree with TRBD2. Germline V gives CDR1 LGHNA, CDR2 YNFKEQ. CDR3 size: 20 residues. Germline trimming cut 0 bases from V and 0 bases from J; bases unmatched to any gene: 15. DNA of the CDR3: TGTGCCAGCAGCCAAGATAATCGCAAATCCGGGGGGTCCAGCACAGATACGCAGTATTTT. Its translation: CASSQDNRKSGGSSTDTQYF.

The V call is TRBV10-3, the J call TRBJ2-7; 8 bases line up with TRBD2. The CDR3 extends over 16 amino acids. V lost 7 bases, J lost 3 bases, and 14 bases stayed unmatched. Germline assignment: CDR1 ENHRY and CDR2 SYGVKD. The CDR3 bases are TGTGCCATCACAAGGACTGGACTAGCCGGAATCTACGAGCAGTACTTC. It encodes CAITRTGLAGIYEQYF.

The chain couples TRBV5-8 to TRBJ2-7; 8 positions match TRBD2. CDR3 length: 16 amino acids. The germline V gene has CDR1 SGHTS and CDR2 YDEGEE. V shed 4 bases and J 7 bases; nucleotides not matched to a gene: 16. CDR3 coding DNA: TGTGCCAGCAGCAGGGAAACCCCCGGGACTAGTAGGGAGCAGTACTTC. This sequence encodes CASSRETPGTSREQYF.

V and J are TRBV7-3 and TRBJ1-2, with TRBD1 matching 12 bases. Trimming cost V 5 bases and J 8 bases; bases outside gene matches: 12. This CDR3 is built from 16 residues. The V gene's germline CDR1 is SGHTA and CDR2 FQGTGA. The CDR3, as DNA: TGTGCCAGCAGCCTTAAAAGCCGGGACAGGGGGCTCGGCTACACCTTC. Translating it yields CASSLKSRDRGLGYTF.

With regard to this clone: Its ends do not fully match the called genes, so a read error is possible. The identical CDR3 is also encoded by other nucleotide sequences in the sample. This chain's CDR3 is CASSKTEVSYNSPLHF. CDR3 bases: TGTGCCAGCTCGAAGACCGAGGTCTCCTATAATTCCCCCCTCCACTTT. The chain is built from TRBV9 and TRBJ1-6; no firm D call. Germline loops: CDR1 SGDLS, CDR2 YYNGEE. This CDR3 is 16 amino acids long.

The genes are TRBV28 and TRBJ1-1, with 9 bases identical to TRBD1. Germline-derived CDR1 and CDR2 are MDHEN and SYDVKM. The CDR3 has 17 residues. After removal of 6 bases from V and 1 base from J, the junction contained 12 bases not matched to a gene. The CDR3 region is CASSPYRGHLRNTEAFF. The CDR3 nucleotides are TGTGCCAGCAGCCCCTACAGGGGGCATTTAAGGAACACTGAAGCTTTCTTT.

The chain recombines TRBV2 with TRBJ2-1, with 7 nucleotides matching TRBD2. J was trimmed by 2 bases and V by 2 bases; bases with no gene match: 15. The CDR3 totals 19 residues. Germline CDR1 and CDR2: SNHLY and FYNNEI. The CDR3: CASSEREGLGGVTYNEQFF. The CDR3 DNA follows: TGTGCCAGCAGTGAACGAGAGGGCCTGGGGGGGGTGACCTACAATGAGCAGTTCTTC.

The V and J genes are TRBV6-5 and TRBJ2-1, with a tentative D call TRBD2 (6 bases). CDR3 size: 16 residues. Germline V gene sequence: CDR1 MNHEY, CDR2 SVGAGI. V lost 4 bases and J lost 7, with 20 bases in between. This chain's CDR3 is CASSSLGREGWNEQFF. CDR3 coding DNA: TGTGCCAGCAGTTCCCTCGGGCGGGAAGGGTGGAATGAGCAGTTCTTC.

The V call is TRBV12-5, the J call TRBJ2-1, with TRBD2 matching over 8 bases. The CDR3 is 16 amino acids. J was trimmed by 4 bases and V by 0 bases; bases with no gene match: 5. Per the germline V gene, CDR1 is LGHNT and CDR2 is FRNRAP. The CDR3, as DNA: TGTGCTAGTGGTTTGGTAATCGGGACTAGATACAATGAGCAGTTCTTC. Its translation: CASGLVIGTRYNEQFF.